This record concerns one T cell receptor (beta chain) sequence. Its specificity is unknown. Sequenced by immunoSEQ multiplex PCR; TCRdb stores in-frame clones only, minus some. Seen here are around 600,000 clones, roughly 98% observed once, and the top ten hold 0.3%. The naive CD8 population came from CD45RO-negative cells selected for CCR7, without terminally differentiated effector memory CD45RA+ cells. The data derive from a study of shared clonotypes between healthy human individuals. On the study more broadly: Per-donor plates numbered three CD4 naive, three CD4 memory, two CD8 naive and one CD8 memory. Study-wide results and limits: Generally, estimated richness proved larger in naive subsets than it did in memory subsets. Sampling was confined to blood; repertoires within tissues likely differ.

The CDR3 extends over 11 amino acids. Germline V gives CDR1 MNHEY, CDR2 SVGAGI. Trimming stripped 6 bases from V and 6 bases from J, with 9 bases between. This receptor was taken from a man between 25 and 39 years old in good health. The chain couples TRBV6-5 to TRBJ2-7, with a possible D match to TRBD1 (6 bases). Sequencing was carried out using naive CD8+ T cells sorted from blood. CDR3 amino acids: CASRQGGEQYF. DNA of the CDR3: TGTGCCAGCAGGCAAGGGGGCGAGCAGTACTTC.